This passage covers 28 T cell receptor beta chains from one sample sequenced in a study of cytotoxic CD8 clonotypes in ibrutinib-treated CLL. Only in-frame clones appear in the TCRdb table, and some are missing; sequencing was by immunoSEQ multiplex PCR. The table includes approximately 210,000 clones, around 70% detected once. Sequenced here: PBMCs, sampled after 24 months of ibrutinib treatment. The receptors here all came from a human donor with chronic lymphocytic leukemia.

As DNA, the CDR3 is TGCAGTACGACTAGTGGGAATGAGCAGTTCTTC. This gives the protein CSTTSGNEQFF. The J gene is TRBJ2-1, the V gene TRBV20-1, with D perhaps TRBD2 (6 bases). The germline CDR1 and CDR2 sequences are DFQATT and SNEGSKA (reference sequence). V gave up 8 bases and J gave up 7 bases, with 12 bases separating them. The length of the CDR3 is 11 residues.

This clone was found a few times. The chain carries TRBV28 and TRBJ1-1, with D possibly TRBD1 on 5 matching bases. CDR3 length equals 16 residues. In germline, CDR1 is MDHEN, CDR2 SYDVKM. V dropped 2 bases and J dropped 0 bases, with 13 bases sitting between them. The CDR3 region is CASSLQRGWLNTEAFF. As DNA, the CDR3 is TGTGCCAGCAGTTTACAGCGGGGCTGGTTGAACACTGAAGCTTTCTTT.

The chain couples TRBV28 to TRBJ1-5; possibly TRBD1 for D (5 bases). Deletions cut 7 bases from V and 2 bases from J, with 9 bases between. Germline-derived CDR1 and CDR2 are MDHEN and SYDVKM. CDR3 length: 13 amino acids. Written as DNA, the CDR3 is TGTGCCAGCAAGGGGATACGCAATCAGCCCCAGCATTTT. This gives the protein CASKGIRNQPQHF.

DNA of the CDR3: TGTGCCAGCAGCCAAGGACTAGCGTCTACAGATACGCAGTATTTT. It is translated as CASSQGLASTDTQYF. The J gene is TRBJ2-3, the V gene TRBV2; TRBD2 aligns across 9 bases. Unmatched junction bases numbered 7, after V lost 6 bases and J lost 3 bases. Germline CDR1 SNHLY, CDR2 FYNNEI. The CDR3 runs 15 residues.

The rearrangement uses TRBV19 and TRBJ2-5, with TRBD2 as a possible D gene (6 bases). This CDR3 is built from 11 residues. Trimming pared 3 bases from V and 7 bases from J, leaving 6 bases between. Per the germline V gene, CDR1 is LNHDA and CDR2 is SQIVND (reference sequence). The CDR3: CASSMGGTQYF. The CDR3 DNA reads TGTGCCAGTAGTATGGGGGGGACCCAGTACTTC.

The gene calls are TRBV27 and TRBJ1-2; D not resolved. Trimming left V 1 base short and J 5 bases short, with 11 bases between. The CDR3 loop spans 14 amino acids. The germline V gene has CDR1 MNHEY and CDR2 SMNVEV (reference sequence). CDR3 nucleotides: TGTGCCAGCAGTTTATTGCCCCCAATTTATGGCTACACCTTC. Translating gives CASSLLPPIYGYTF.

V is TRBV5-6 and J is TRBJ2-7, with no clear D. The CDR3 loop spans 14 amino acids. Trimming left V 1 base short and J 2 bases short, with 10 bases between. The V gene's germline CDR1 is SGHDT and CDR2 YYEEEE. The CDR3 nucleotides are TGTGCCAGCAGCTTGAGTTCAGGCCCCTACGAGCAGTACTTC. Encoded protein: CASSLSSGPYEQYF.

The chain couples TRBV6-1 to TRBJ2-7; the D is unclear. The CDR3 length is 10 residues. Trimming took off 7 bases at V and 4 bases at J, with 5 bases between the two ends. Germline lookup yields CDR1 MNHNS and CDR2 SASEGT. This CDR3 reads CASTAYEQYF. CDR3 DNA: TGTGCCAGCACCGCTTACGAGCAGTACTTC.

This sequence joins TRBV5-5 and TRBJ2-7; either TRBD1 or TRBD2 may supply D (5 bases each). V was pared by 5 bases and J by 7 bases, with 16 bases between. The CDR3 sequence is 13 residues long. The germline V gene has CDR1 SGHKS and CDR2 YYEKEE (reference sequence). CDR3 coding DNA: TGTGCCAGCAGGGGCAGGGACCCACGGGAGCAGTACTTC. Translation gives CASRGRDPREQYF. The full variable domain, rest sourced from reference TRBV5-5 and TRBJ2-7, is DAGVTQSPTHLIKTRGQQVTLRCSPISGHKSVSWYQQVLGQGPQFIFQYYEKEERGRGNFPDRFSARQFPNYSSELNVNALLLGDSALYLCASRGRDPREQYFGPGTRLTVT.

The chain joins TRBV6-6 to TRBJ2-7, with 8 bases lining up with TRBD1. Germline-derived CDR1 and CDR2 are MNHNY and SVGAGI (reference sequence). With 6 bases clipped from V and 6 bases from J, the junction kept 10 bases outside the gene matches. The CDR3 is 14 amino acids. CDR3 protein: CASSKTDRECEQYF. DNA of the CDR3: TGTGCCAGCAGCAAGACGGACAGGGAGTGCGAGCAGTACTTC.

This chain joins TRBV4-1 and TRBJ1-2, with D possibly matching TRBD1 (5 bases). Germline CDR1 and CDR2: MGHRA and YSYEKL. Trimming shortened V by 1 base and J by 5 bases, and 17 bases separated the two germline ends. This CDR3 has 16 residues. The CDR3 loop is CASSQAHQGGVYGYTF. In nucleotides, the CDR3 is TGCGCCAGCAGCCAAGCCCACCAGGGAGGGGTATATGGCTACACCTTC.

V usage is TRBV19 and J usage is TRBJ2-1; the match to TRBD2 covers 7 bases. Germline values: CDR1 LNHDA, CDR2 SQIVND (reference sequence). Losses at the gene ends were 5 bases for V and 0 bases for J; bases not matched to a gene: 7. The CDR3 is 16 residues long. The CDR3: CASSLLAVNSYNEQFF. The CDR3 DNA reads TGTGCCAGTAGTCTGCTAGCGGTCAACTCCTACAATGAGCAGTTCTTC.

The CDR3 protein is CASSLGANEQFF. The CDR3 region has the DNA TGTGCCAGCAGCTTAGGAGCCAATGAGCAGTTCTTC. The chain has TRBV7-9 and TRBJ2-1; unclear D gene. V lost 1 base and J 6 bases, leaving 4 bases between the germline ends. The length of the CDR3 is 12 residues. From germline, CDR1 is SEHNR and CDR2 FQNEAQ (reference sequence). Supplemented by reference TRBV7-9 and TRBJ2-1, the full variable domain reads DTGVSQNPRHKITKRGQNVTFRCDPISEHNRLYWYRQTLGQGPEFLTYFQNEAQLEKSRLLSDRFSAERPKGSFSTLEIQRTEQGDSAMYLCASSLGANEQFFGPGTRLTVL.

The rearrangement uses TRBV15 and TRBJ2-1; no definite D call. Trimming stripped 7 bases from V and 4 bases from J, with 8 bases between. The CDR3 covers 12 residues. Germline values: CDR1 LNHNV, CDR2 YYDKDF (reference sequence). The CDR3 loop is CATKDSYNEQFF. CDR3 in DNA: TGTGCCACCAAGGATTCTTACAATGAGCAGTTCTTC. Full variable domain (outside the CDR3, taken from reference TRBV15 and TRBJ2-1): DAMVIQNPRYQVTQFGKPVTLSCSQTLNHNVMYWYQQKSSQAPKLLFHYYDKDFNNEADTPDNFQSRRPNTSFCFLDIRSPGLGDTAMYLCATKDSYNEQFFGPGTRLTVL.

V usage is TRBV27 and J usage is TRBJ1-1, with D perhaps TRBD1 (5 bases). The CDR3 contains 16 residues. The germline V and J ends were trimmed by 3 bases and 0 bases, with 14 bases remaining between them. Germline V lookup: CDR1 MNHEY, CDR2 SMNVEV (reference sequence). DNA of the CDR3: TGTGCCAGCAGTTTGTGGGGGTCCCTTGTGAACACTGAAGCTTTCTTT. Protein product: CASSLWGSLVNTEAFF.

This CDR3 reads CAISEGGANAGELFF. Here the CDR3 DNA reads TGTGCCATCAGTGAGGGTGGCGCTAACGCCGGGGAGCTGTTTTTT. The genes are TRBV10-3 and TRBJ2-2; no firm D call. The CDR3 is 15 residues long. The V and J ends lost 2 bases and 6 bases respectively, with 13 bases between them. CDR1 is ENHRY, CDR2 SYGVKD, per germline.

In this sample, this clone turned up once. The V call is TRBV4-3, the J call TRBJ2-1, with TRBD2 matching over 10 bases. The CDR3 totals 18 residues. Germline V CDR1 and CDR2: LGHNA, YSLEER. Losses at the gene ends were 0 bases for V and 3 bases for J; bases not matched to a gene: 8. This chain's CDR3 is CASSQERIAGGSYNEQFF. The CDR3 bases are TGCGCCAGCAGCCAAGAACGAATAGCGGGAGGAAGCTACAATGAGCAGTTCTTC.

The chain couples TRBV4-3 to TRBJ2-2; D not certain. V lost 4 bases and J lost 1, with 13 bases in between. CDR3 length equals 16 residues. CDR1 LGHNA and CDR2 YSLEER come from the germline V gene. CDR3 residues: CASSRDVELNTGELFF. CDR3 nucleotides: TGCGCCAGCAGCCGAGACGTCGAGCTGAACACCGGGGAGCTGTTTTTT.

This chain joins TRBV6-5 and TRBJ1-2, with TRBD1 matching over 7 bases. This CDR3 is built from 14 residues. Germline assignment: CDR1 MNHEY and CDR2 SVGAGI. Trimming removed 6 bases from V and 4 bases from J; junction bases left unmatched: 8. Here the CDR3 DNA reads TGTGCCAGCAGCGGGGACAGCGCCGTCTATGGCTACACCTTC. It specifies CASSGDSAVYGYTF.

V usage is TRBV2 and J usage is TRBJ1-1; 7 bases align to TRBD1. Germline-derived CDR1 and CDR2 are SNHLY and FYNNEI. The CDR3 totals 12 residues. With V trimmed by 8 bases and J by 5 bases, 5 bases remained unmatched. The CDR3 DNA sequence: TGTGCCAGCCAGGGGGGGAGGACTGAAGCTTTCTTT. This translates into CASQGGRTEAFF.

This clone turned up a few times. The J gene is TRBJ1-4, the V gene TRBV27; TRBD1 matches 7 bases. CDR1 is MNHEY and CDR2 is SMNVEV in the germline V gene (reference sequence). V was clipped by 5 bases and J by 8 bases; unmatched bases: 11. The CDR3 length is 15 residues. CDR3 sequence (DNA): TGTGCCAGCAGTCCGACAGGGACTTACCGAGAAAAACTGTTTTTT. Amino acids: CASSPTGTYREKLFF.

This clone was detected only a few times. The chain employs TRBV7-2 and TRBJ1-1, with D possibly being TRBD1 (5 bases). Germline V gives CDR1 SGHTA, CDR2 FQGNSA. The V gene lost 8 bases and the J gene lost 5 bases, with 9 bases spanning the gap. This CDR3 region has 11 residues. For the CDR3, the DNA is TGTGCCAGCTGGGGGGGTACTGAAGCTTTCTTT. This sequence encodes CASWGGTEAFF.

CDR3 sequence (DNA): TGTGCCAGCAGCGCTAACTCAGGGGGCTATGGCTACACCTTC. This gives the protein CASSANSGGYGYTF. The chain links TRBV7-2 to TRBJ1-2; 7 nucleotides line up with TRBD1. Trimming took 5 bases from V and 4 from J; bases not matched to a gene: 7. Germline V gives CDR1 SGHTA, CDR2 FQGNSA. The CDR3 is 14 amino acids.

The J gene is TRBJ1-1, the V gene TRBV27; D is possibly TRBD1 (5 bases). V dropped 5 bases and J dropped 7 bases, with 17 bases sitting between them. Per germline, CDR1 MNHEY and CDR2 SMNVEV (reference sequence). This CDR3 has 14 residues. CDR3 in amino acids: CASSQRQKMLEAFF. DNA for the CDR3: TGTGCCAGCAGTCAACGACAGAAGATGCTTGAAGCTTTCTTT.

The sample holds a few counts of this clone. The CDR3 loop reads CASSLVSGSIADTQYF. The CDR3 DNA reads TGCGCCAGCAGCTTGGTTAGCGGGAGTATCGCAGATACGCAGTATTTT. The chain is built from TRBV5-1 and TRBJ2-3, with 9 bases fitting TRBD2. V trimming: 0 bases; J trimming: 4 bases; junction bases outside the gene matches: 6. The germline CDR1 and CDR2 sequences are SGHRS and YFSETQ. This CDR3 spans 16 amino acids.

The chain links TRBV30 to TRBJ2-2, with 9 bases aligning to TRBD1. V shed 4 bases and J 5 bases; nucleotides not matched to a gene: 5. Germline values: CDR1 GTSNPN, CDR2 SVGIG (reference sequence). The CDR3 extends over 14 amino acids. The chain's CDR3 is CAWKTGGGTGELFF. CDR3 in DNA: TGTGCCTGGAAGACAGGGGGTGGAACCGGGGAGCTGTTTTTT.

This clone showed up just a few times. The chain has TRBV2 and TRBJ2-7; D is unclear. Trimming stripped 6 bases from V and 4 bases from J, with 7 bases between. This CDR3 is 11 amino acids long. The germline V gene has CDR1 SNHLY and CDR2 FYNNEI. The CDR3 sequence is CASRQLYEQYF. The CDR3 DNA reads as TGTGCCAGCAGACAGCTGTACGAGCAGTACTTC.

V is TRBV2 and J is TRBJ1-2; D is possibly TRBD1 (5 bases). The germline CDR1 and CDR2 sequences are SNHLY and FYNNEI. With 8 bases removed from V and 0 bases from J, the gap between germline ends came to 7 bases. CDR3 length: 12 amino acids. CDR3 residues: CASPGTNYGYTF. CDR3 coding DNA: TGTGCCAGCCCAGGGACTAACTATGGCTACACCTTC.